The 7 T cell receptor beta chains in this list originate from one sample, sequenced in a study of T cell responses to AZD1222 COVID-19 vaccine. TCRdb's copy holds only in-frame clones and misses some; the assay was immunoSEQ multiplex PCR. Among some 190,000 clones listed, approximately 90% were seen once. This specimen was peripheral blood, taken 28 days after the second AZD1222 dose. The source is an adult who received the AZD1222 COVID-19 vaccine.

The chain joins TRBV4-1 to TRBJ2-2, with a weak D call TRBD2 (6 bases). V was pared by 1 base and J by 7 bases, with 10 bases between. The germline gives CDR1 MGHRA, CDR2 YSYEKL. The CDR3 is 14 residues long. As DNA, the CDR3 is TGCGCCAGCAGCCAAGCAGGGCGGGGCGGGGAGCTGTTTTTT. Its protein product is CASSQAGRGGELFF.

The CDR3 reads CASSLRQGGNTDTQYF. As DNA, the CDR3 is TGTGCCAGCAGTTTAAGGCAGGGTGGGAACACAGATACGCAGTATTTT. The V call is TRBV27, the J call TRBJ2-3; weak D call: TRBD1 (5 bases). Germline V gene lookup returns CDR1 MNHEY and CDR2 SMNVEV (reference sequence). The CDR3 covers 16 residues. Trimming cost V 2 bases and J 2 bases, with 14 bases left between them.

V usage is TRBV7-2 and J usage is TRBJ2-7, with 8 bases matching TRBD2. This CDR3 contains 15 residues. Germline lookup yields CDR1 SGHTA and CDR2 FQGNSA. The V and J ends lost 3 bases and 4 bases, in that order; junction bases with no gene match: 8. CDR3 in DNA: TGTGCCAGCAGCTTTAGCGGGGCCGGGGGGTACGAGCAGTACTTC. Translation gives CASSFSGAGGYEQYF.

V is TRBV6-5 and J is TRBJ2-1; 9 bases match TRBD2. The CDR3 contains 15 residues. From germline, CDR1 is MNHEY and CDR2 SVGAGI. J was trimmed by 8 bases and V by 2 bases; bases with no gene match: 7. The CDR3 sequence is CASSYGTSRIHEQFF. CDR3 bases: TGTGCCAGCAGTTACGGGACTAGCAGGATACATGAGCAGTTCTTC.

The chain joins TRBV5-4 to TRBJ2-1; 8 positions match TRBD1. This CDR3 contains 16 residues. Germline loops: CDR1 SGHNT, CDR2 YYREEE (reference sequence). With 9 bases clipped from V and 7 bases from J, the junction kept 18 bases outside the gene matches. CDR3: CATDLRTGPFSNEQFF. The DNA of the CDR3 is TGTGCCACGGACCTGAGGACAGGGCCTTTCTCAAATGAGCAGTTCTTC. Full variable domain (outside the CDR3, taken from reference TRBV5-4 and TRBJ2-1): ETGVTQSPTHLIKTRGQQVTLRCSSQSGHNTVSWYQQALGQGPQFIFQYYREEENGRGNFPPRFSGLQFPNYSSELNVNALELDDSALYLCATDLRTGPFSNEQFFGPGTRLTVL.

The chain carries TRBV23-1 and TRBJ1-5; D is perhaps TRBD1 (5 bases). TRBV23-1 carries the ORF label, with uncertain function. This CDR3 contains 17 residues. The V and J ends lost 1 base and 4 bases respectively, with 17 bases between them. The CDR3: CASSQWGQGRSNQPQHF. The CDR3 DNA follows: TGCGCCAGCAGTCAATGGGGCCAAGGGCGGTCGAATCAGCCCCAGCATTTT.

The chain joins TRBV6-6 to TRBJ2-7; possible D gene TRBD2, 7 bases. The germline CDR1 and CDR2 sequences are MNHNY and SVGAGI (reference sequence). The CDR3 covers 14 residues. V gave up 5 bases and J gave up 7 bases, with 18 bases separating them. The CDR3 DNA follows: TGTGCCAGCAGTCCTTCGGCGGGGGCAGGGGAGCAGTACTTC. Translating it yields CASSPSAGAGEQYF.